The sequence of this T cell receptor beta chain was determined in a study of OX40 agonist ivuxolimab in advanced cancers. Study in general: Dose-escalation patients were diagnosed with hepatocellular carcinoma, melanoma, renal cell cancer or head and neck cancer. Antecedent anti-PD-1, anti-PD-L1 or anti-CTLA-4 therapy was permissible, with roughly 36% having received some. Whole-study findings and limits: Doses of 0.1 to 3.0 mg/kg were accompanied by clonal expansion of CD4+ and CD8+ blood T cells by week 6.

Germline assignment: CDR1 SGHRS and CDR2 YFSETQ. Trimming cost V 3 bases and J 0 bases, with 13 bases left between them. The CDR3 runs 15 residues. Autoimmune disease history or systemic immunosuppression led to patient exclusion. Remarks on this clone: Its target is unknown.

Here immunoSEQ multiplex PCR was the method, and the copy in TCRdb shows in-frame clones only, minus some. The table lists tens of thousands of clones, over 75% of them singletons. The material sequenced was CD4+ or CD8+ T cells sorted from blood, taken in a trial of the OX40 agonist ivuxolimab. This chain links TRBV5-1 with TRBJ2-7, with D possibly being TRBD1 (5 bases). This TCR came from an adult with an advanced solid tumor such as melanoma, head and neck, liver or kidney cancer. Here the CDR3 reads CASSSKVGASYEQYF. The CDR3 DNA reads TGCGCCAGCAGCTCGAAGGTTGGGGCCTCCTACGAGCAGTACTTC.